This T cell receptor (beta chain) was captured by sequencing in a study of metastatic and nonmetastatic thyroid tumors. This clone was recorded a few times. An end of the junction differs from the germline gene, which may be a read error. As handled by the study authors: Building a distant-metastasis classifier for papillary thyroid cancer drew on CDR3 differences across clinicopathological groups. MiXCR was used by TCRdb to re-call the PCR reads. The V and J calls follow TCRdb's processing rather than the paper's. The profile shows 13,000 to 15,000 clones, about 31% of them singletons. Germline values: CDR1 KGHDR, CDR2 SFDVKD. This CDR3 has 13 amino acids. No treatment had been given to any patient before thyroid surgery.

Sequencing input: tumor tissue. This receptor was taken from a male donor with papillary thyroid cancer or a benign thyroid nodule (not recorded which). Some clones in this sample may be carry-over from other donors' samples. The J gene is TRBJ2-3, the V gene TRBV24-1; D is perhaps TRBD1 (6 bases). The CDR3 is CATGERDTDTQYF. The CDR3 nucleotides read TGTGCCACCGGGGAACGGGACACAGATACTCAGTATTTT.